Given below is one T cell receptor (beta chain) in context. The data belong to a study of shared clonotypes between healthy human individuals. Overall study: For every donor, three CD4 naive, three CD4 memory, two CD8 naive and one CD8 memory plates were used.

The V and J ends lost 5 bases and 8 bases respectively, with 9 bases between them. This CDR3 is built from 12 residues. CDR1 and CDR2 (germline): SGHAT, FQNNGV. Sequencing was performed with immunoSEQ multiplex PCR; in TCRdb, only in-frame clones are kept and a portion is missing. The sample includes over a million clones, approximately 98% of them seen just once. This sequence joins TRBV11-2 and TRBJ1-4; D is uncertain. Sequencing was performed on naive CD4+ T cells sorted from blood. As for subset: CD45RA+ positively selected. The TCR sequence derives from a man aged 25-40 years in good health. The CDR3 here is CASSKVEEKLFF. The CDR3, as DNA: TGTGCCAGCAGCAAAGTAGAAGAAAAACTGTTTTTT.